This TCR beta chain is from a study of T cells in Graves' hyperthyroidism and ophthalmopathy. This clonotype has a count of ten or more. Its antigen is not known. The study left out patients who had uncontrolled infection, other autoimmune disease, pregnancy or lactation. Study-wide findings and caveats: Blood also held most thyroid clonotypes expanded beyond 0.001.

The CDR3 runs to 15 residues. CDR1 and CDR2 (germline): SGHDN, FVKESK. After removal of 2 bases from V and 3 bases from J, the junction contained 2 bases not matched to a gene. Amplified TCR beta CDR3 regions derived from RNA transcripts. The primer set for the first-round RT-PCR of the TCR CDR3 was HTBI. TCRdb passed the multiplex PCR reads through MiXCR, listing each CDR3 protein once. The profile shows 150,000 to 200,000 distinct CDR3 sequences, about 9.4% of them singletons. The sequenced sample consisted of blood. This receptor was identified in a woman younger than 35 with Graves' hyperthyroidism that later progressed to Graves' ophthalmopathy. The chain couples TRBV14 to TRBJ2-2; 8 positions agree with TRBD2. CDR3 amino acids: CASSQFSGDTGELFF. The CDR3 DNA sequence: TGTGCCAGCAGCCAATTTAGCGGGGACACCGGGGAGCTGTTTTTT.